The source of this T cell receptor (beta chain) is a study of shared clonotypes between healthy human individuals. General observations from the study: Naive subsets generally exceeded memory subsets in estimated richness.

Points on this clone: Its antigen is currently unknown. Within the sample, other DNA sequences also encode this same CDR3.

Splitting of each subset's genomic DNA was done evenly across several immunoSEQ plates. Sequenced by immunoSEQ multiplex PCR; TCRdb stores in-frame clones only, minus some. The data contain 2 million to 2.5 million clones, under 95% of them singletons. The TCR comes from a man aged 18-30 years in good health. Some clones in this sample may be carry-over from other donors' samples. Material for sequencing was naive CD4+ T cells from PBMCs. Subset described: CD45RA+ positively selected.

Here the CDR3 DNA reads TGTGCCAGCAGCCCTTCCGGGACAGGGGGGCAAGAGACCCAGTACTTC. Protein: CASSPSGTGGQETQYF. The V call is TRBV28, the J call TRBJ2-5; TRBD1 agrees at 11 bases. The CDR3 extends over 16 amino acids. Trimming took 6 bases from V and 2 from J; bases not matched to a gene: 8. Germline CDR1 is MDHEN and CDR2 is SYDVKM.